The text below deals with one T cell receptor beta chain. The target antigen is unknown. From germline, CDR1 is MNHEY and CDR2 SMNVEV (reference sequence). V dropped 5 bases and J dropped 4; count of bases not matched to a gene: 8. The length of the CDR3 is 16 residues. These data originate in a study of long-term antiretroviral therapy in people with HIV. Every single participant having HIV got treatment inside the United States. The immunoSEQ assay was v3.0, run at survey level. The study targeted about 40,000-55,000 T-cell genomes per sample in sequencing. Method: immunoSEQ multiplex PCR; TCRdb's copy keeps in-frame clones and lacks some. This sample has over 7,000 clones; roughly 80% occur once, and the top ten carry more than 15%. Study results and caveats: HIV repertoire CDR3 lengths ranged less widely than those of controls. In the period from 2004 to 2017, blood was collected, possibly under older ART regimens.

This specimen was unsorted PBMCs, taken 0.1 years after starting antiretroviral therapy. The sequence was collected from a man aged 35 to 55 with HIV. The genes are TRBV27 and TRBJ1-2; 12 nucleotides align to TRBD1. CDR3 sequence (DNA): TGTGCCAGCAGTACCGGGACAGGGGGCTTCTTCTATGGCTACACCTTC. Protein product: CASSTGTGGFFYGYTF.